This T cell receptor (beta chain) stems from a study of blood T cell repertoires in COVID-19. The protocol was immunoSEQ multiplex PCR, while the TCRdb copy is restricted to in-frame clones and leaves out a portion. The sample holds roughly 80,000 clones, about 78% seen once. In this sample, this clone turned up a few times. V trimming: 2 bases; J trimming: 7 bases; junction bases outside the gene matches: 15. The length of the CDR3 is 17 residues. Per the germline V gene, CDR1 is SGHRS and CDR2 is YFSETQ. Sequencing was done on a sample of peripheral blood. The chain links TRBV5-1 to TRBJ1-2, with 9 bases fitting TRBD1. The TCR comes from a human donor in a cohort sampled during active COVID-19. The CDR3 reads CASSLGGAGQGKSGYTF. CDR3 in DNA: TGCGCCAGCAGCTTAGGGGGAGCGGGACAGGGTAAGAGTGGCTACACCTTC.